These 16 T cell receptor beta chains came from one sample sequenced in a study of Graves' ophthalmopathy and Graves' hyperthyroidism (dated by TCRdb to about 2018). The sample was run on an Illumina HiSeq 2000. TCR beta CDR3 regions were amplified from RNA transcripts for repertoire sequencing. A first-round RT-PCR used HTBI primers with the Qiagen OneStep RT-PCR kit, followed by a second-round multiplex PCR, size selection and purification. TCRdb trimmed public reads at Q25 via fastp, called clones via MiXCR and kept in-frame beta chains. When rows share a CDR3 protein, they turn into one entry using the most common DNA and genes. The sample yields hundreds of thousands of distinct CDR3 sequences; about 22% were counted once. 43% of the sample is in the top ten clones. Specimen: peripheral blood. These receptors all stem from a woman between 50 and 59 years old with Graves' ophthalmopathy. Donor details come from another sample of the same person, matched by shared clones.

In its sample, this clonotype was seen a few times. This may stem from a read error, because a much larger clone lies one nucleotide away. This chain connects TRBV20-1 to TRBJ2-7; D could derive from TRBD1 or TRBD2 (6 bases each). Trimming cost V 5 bases and J 6 bases, with 17 bases left between them. This CDR3 comprises 13 residues. CDR1 is DFQATT and CDR2 is SNEGSKA in the germline V gene (reference sequence). The CDR3 nucleotides read TGCAGTGCTTCCCGGACAGCGGAGGGCGAGCAGTACTTC. As protein: CSASRTAEGEQYF.

The chain has TRBV6-1 and TRBJ2-7, with a weak D call TRBD1 (6 bases). With the DNA end fitting TRBJ2-5 better, the J assignment may be wrong. The germline CDR1 and CDR2 sequences are MNHNS and SASEGT. CDR3 size: 15 residues. The CDR3 is CASSEARTDKETQYF. CDR3 nucleotides: TGTGCCAGCAGTGAAGCGCGGACAGATAAAGAGACCCAGTACTTC.

In this sample, this clonotype turned up many times. The chain combines TRBV19 with TRBJ1-1; D call uncertain. Germline V gene sequence: CDR1 LNHDA, CDR2 SQIVND (reference sequence). Deletions cut 1 base from V and 6 bases from J, with 12 bases between. CDR3 length: 14 residues. The CDR3 DNA follows: TGTGCCAGTAGTATAGCGGGTTCCGGGGCTGAAGCTTTCTTT. This translates into CASSIAGSGAEAFF.

This clonotype has a count of ten or more. The chain recombines TRBV20-1 with TRBJ1-6; the D gene is possibly TRBD1 (6 bases). V lost 4 bases to trimming and J lost 0 bases, with 22 bases between them. The CDR3 length is 19 residues. Germline assignment: CDR1 DFQATT and CDR2 SNEGSKA (reference sequence). The CDR3 nucleotides are TGCAGTGCTACCCCTGGACAGCTTTTCTCAAGCTCCTATAATTCACCCCTCCACTTT. Translation gives CSATPGQLFSSSYNSPLHF.

The V and J genes are TRBV11-2 and TRBJ2-4, with 9 bases lining up with TRBD1. V dropped 6 bases and J dropped 0; count of bases not matched to a gene: 9. The CDR3 length is 17 residues. From germline, CDR1 is SGHAT and CDR2 FQNNGV. The DNA of the CDR3 is TGTGCCAGCAGTTACTCACTACAGGGGGCAGCCAAAAACATTCAGTACTTC. Protein product: CASSYSLQGAAKNIQYF. The full variable domain, in which reference TRBV11-2 and TRBJ2-4 provide the parts outside the CDR3, is EAGVAQSPRYKIIEKRQSVAFWCNPISGHATLYWYQQILGQGPKLLIQFQNNGVVDDSQLPKDRFSAERLKGVDSTLKIQPAKLEDSAVYLCASSYSLQGAAKNIQYFGAGTRLSVL.

This clonotype was seen many times. This chain joins TRBV28 and TRBJ1-1; TRBD1 matches 9 bases. The CDR3 contains 13 residues. After removal of 7 bases from V and 7 bases from J, the junction contained 7 bases not matched to a gene. Germline V lookup: CDR1 MDHEN, CDR2 SYDVKM. The CDR3 loop reads CASNLQGAYEAFF. In nucleotides, the CDR3 is TGTGCCAGCAACCTACAGGGGGCATATGAAGCTTTCTTT.

This clonotype was picked up many times. The chain uses TRBV12-3 or TRBV12-4 and TRBJ2-5, with D possibly being TRBD1 or TRBD2 (5 bases each). With 3 bases removed from V and 4 bases from J, the gap between germline ends came to 12 bases. CDR3 length: 14 amino acids. CDR3 sequence reads: CASSFSGDGETQYF. The DNA of the CDR3 is TGTGCCAGCAGTTTCTCTGGGGACGGAGAGACCCAGTACTTC.

This clonotype was counted at least ten times. The J gene is TRBJ1-6, the V gene TRBV19; maybe TRBD1 (5 bases). The CDR3 extends over 13 amino acids. Germline CDR1 is LNHDA and CDR2 is SQIVND (reference sequence). Trimming cost V 6 bases and J 9 bases, with 12 bases left between them. The CDR3 protein is CASRTRVASPLHF. CDR3 coding DNA: TGTGCCAGTAGAACCAGGGTGGCTTCACCCCTCCACTTT.

The V call is TRBV7-9, the J call TRBJ2-7, with TRBD2 identical over 10 bases. The CDR3 runs 16 residues. After removal of 5 bases from V and 4 bases from J, the junction contained 11 bases not matched to a gene. Germline V lookup: CDR1 SEHNR, CDR2 FQNEAQ (reference sequence). In DNA form, the CDR3 reads TGTGCCAGCAGCATAGTTCCTAGCGGGAGAGAATACGAGCAGTACTTC. Protein: CASSIVPSGREYEQYF.

This clonotype appeared many times. The chain is built from TRBV7-8 and TRBJ1-1; D unclear. Germline loops: CDR1 SGHVS, CDR2 FQNEAQ. Deletions cut 3 bases from V and 4 bases from J, with 9 bases between. The CDR3 covers 13 residues. The CDR3: CASSFDGGTEAFF. CDR3 nucleotides: TGTGCCAGCAGCTTTGACGGTGGCACTGAAGCTTTCTTT.

The rearrangement joins TRBV5-4 to TRBJ1-1; D might be TRBD1 (5 bases). V lost 4 bases and J 1 base, leaving 17 bases between the germline ends. The CDR3 spans 16 residues. The V gene's germline CDR1 is SGHNT and CDR2 YYREEE (reference sequence). The CDR3 sequence is CASSGRTRLSNTEAFF. CDR3 coding DNA: TGTGCCAGCAGCGGTCGGACACGGCTATCGAACACTGAAGCTTTCTTT. The variable domain in full, with the rest retrieved from reference TRBV5-4 and TRBJ1-1, is ETGVTQSPTHLIKTRGQQVTLRCSSQSGHNTVSWYQQALGQGPQFIFQYYREEENGRGNFPPRFSGLQFPNYSSELNVNALELDDSALYLCASSGRTRLSNTEAFFGQGTRLTVV.

The sample holds one count of this clonotype. The chain employs TRBV19 and TRBJ2-2, with 7 bases aligning to TRBD2. Germline assignment: CDR1 LNHDA and CDR2 SQIVND (reference sequence). This CDR3 region has 15 residues. V was clipped by 3 bases and J by 5 bases; unmatched bases: 6. CDR3 in DNA: TGTGCCAGTAGTATGACTATCGGGAGGACCGGGGAGCTGTTTTTT. It translates to CASSMTIGRTGELFF.

This sequence joins TRBV7-8 and TRBJ2-5, with 8 nucleotides matching TRBD2. The J segment lost 3 bases and the V segment lost 3 bases, leaving 3 bases of the junction unmatched. CDR1 is SGHVS and CDR2 is FQNEAQ in the germline V gene. The CDR3 totals 14 residues. DNA of the CDR3: TGTGCCAGCAGCTTTGGACTAGCAGAAGAGACCCAGTACTTC. Translation gives CASSFGLAEETQYF.

This clonotype has a count of ten or more. This chain uses TRBV6-5 with TRBJ1-1, with D uncertain. The CDR3 has 13 residues. Germline lookup yields CDR1 MNHEY and CDR2 SVGAGI. V dropped 5 bases and J dropped 1 base, with 8 bases sitting between them. The CDR3 DNA sequence: TGTGCCAGCAGTACGATGGGGAACACTGAAGCTTTCTTT. Encoded protein: CASSTMGNTEAFF.

This clonotype showed up many times. V and J are TRBV6-1 and TRBJ2-7; 9 bases are shared with TRBD1. V dropped 8 bases and J dropped 5; count of bases not matched to a gene: 13. This CDR3 has 15 amino acids. The germline V gene has CDR1 MNHNS and CDR2 SASEGT. In nucleotides, the CDR3 is TGTGCCAGCGGCCGGCAGGGACAGGGAGGCCACGAGCAGTACTTC. Amino acids: CASGRQGQGGHEQYF.

The chain carries TRBV5-1 and TRBJ2-3; possible D gene TRBD2, 5 bases. CDR1 and CDR2 from the germline V gene are SGHRS and YFSETQ. The CDR3 contains 12 residues. V shed 4 bases and J shed 11 bases, with 14 bases lying between them. Written as DNA, the CDR3 is TGCGCCAGCAGCCTCCCCGGGATAAGGCAGTATTTT. It is translated as CASSLPGIRQYF.